The rows below give T cell receptor beta chains drawn from one sample of a study of identical twins. MiXCR, applied by TCRdb to the 5' RACE reads, yields one record per CDR3 protein. The table lists roughly 490,000 distinct CDR3 sequences, more than 13% of them singletons. The data were also submitted as part of a second study, on yellow fever vaccine responses in identical twins.

What was sequenced was CD4+ T cells sorted from blood. These receptors originate from a woman aged 18-29 years in good health. Both conserved end residues are part of each CDR3. The D gene is left open where the match is weak. Expanded clones get a size class; other rows say once, few or many, or leave the size out.

>.|TRBJ2-7|TRBV20-1|15|TRBD1
TGCAGTGCTAGAGATGGATGGGACAGGGTCTTCGAGCAGTACTTC
CSARDGWDRVFEQYF
>.|TRBJ2-6|TRBV6-2/TRBV6-3|17|TRBD1
TGTGCCAGCACCAAAAAGAATGACAGGGCTGGGGCCAACGTCCTGACTTTC
CASTKKNDRAGANVLTF
>.|TRBJ2-5|TRBV5-1|14|.
TGCGCCAGCAGCTTGCCAGGGTACCAAGAGACCCAGTACTTC
CASSLPGYQETQYF
>once|TRBJ1-1|TRBV6-5|13|.
TGTGCCAGCAGTTACGACAGCAACACTGAAGCTTTCTTT
CASSYDSNTEAFF
>many|TRBJ2-5|TRBV9|13|.
TGTGCCAGCAGCGTATACACACAAGAGACCCAGTACTTC
CASSVYTQETQYF
>.|TRBJ2-2|TRBV20-1|12|.
TGCAGTGCTGTACAGGGACCCGGGGAGCTGTTTTTT
CSAVQGPGELFF
>.|TRBJ2-1|TRBV5-1|15|TRBD2
TGCGCCAGCAGCTTGGGCGGGAGGAAGGGTAATGAGCAGTTCTTC
CASSLGGRKGNEQFF
>.|TRBJ2-1|TRBV28|12|.
TGTGCCAGCAGAACCCCCGGGACTCCTCCGTTCTTC
CASRTPGTPPFF
>.|TRBJ2-7|TRBV20-1|11|.
TGCAGTGCTAGCCGGACTGGAGAGCAGTACTTC
CSASRTGEQYF
>few|TRBJ2-3|TRBV2|15|TRBD1
TGTGCCAGCAGTAAGGACAGGGGGAGCGTCGATACGCAGTATTTT
CASSKDRGSVDTQYF
>.|TRBJ2-2|TRBV2|15|TRBD2
TGTGCCAGCAGTGGACTAGCGGCACCCACCGGGGAGCTGGTTTTT
CASSGLAAPTGELVF
>many|TRBJ2-7|TRBV14|11|.
TGTGCCAGCAGCCAACTTAGGGAGCAGTACTTC
CASSQLREQYF
>many|TRBJ2-2|TRBV10-3|14|TRBD1
TGTGCCACTCGGACAGGGAATGATGTGGGGGAGCTGTTTTTT
CATRTGNDVGELFF
>.|TRBJ2-5|TRBV20-1|11|.
TGCAGTGCTAGCTTACAAGAGACCCAGTACTTC
CSASLQETQYF
>.|TRBJ2-7|TRBV12-3/TRBV12-4|15|.
TGTGCCAGCAGTTTAGGCGCGACAGATACCTACGAGCAGTACTTC
CASSLGATDTYEQYF
>.|TRBJ1-6|TRBV20-1|13|.
TGCAGTGCTAGAGTGCGGGGAAATTCACCCCTCCACTTT
CSARVRGNSPLHF
>.|TRBJ2-6|TRBV12-3/TRBV12-4|18|TRBD1
TGTACCAGCAGTCGGGGGACAGGGATTTCCTCTGGGGCCAACGTCCTGACTTTC
CTSSRGTGISSGANVLTF
>.|TRBJ2-1|TRBV20-1|14|TRBD2
TGCAGTGCTAGATCGACTAGCTTGAGCGATGAGCAGTTCTTC
CSARSTSLSDEQFF
>many|TRBJ2-7|TRBV27|14|.
TGTGCCAGCAGTTCCGCTTGGGGGAACTACGAGCAGTACTTC
CASSSAWGNYEQYF
>.|TRBJ2-1|TRBV6-1|14|.
TGTGCCAGCGGGAATAGGGTTTCCTACAATGAGCAGTTCTTC
CASGNRVSYNEQFF
>.|TRBJ1-1|TRBV4-1|17|.
TGCGCCAGCAGCCCCGGACCCACCGAGGGAATCAACACTGAAGCTTTCTTT
CASSPGPTEGINTEAFF
>.|TRBJ1-5|TRBV7-9|13|.
TGTGCCAGCAGCTTATCGGGAAGCCAGCCCCAGCATTTT
CASSLSGSQPQHF
>.|TRBJ2-7|TRBV7-6|14|.
TGTGCCAGCAGCTTCGGGGACTCGGACTACGAGCAGTACTTC
CASSFGDSDYEQYF
>.|TRBJ2-5|TRBV18|14|.
TGTGCCAGCTCAACCTCACCGGTCAGAGAGACCCAGTACTTC
CASSTSPVRETQYF
>.|TRBJ2-7|TRBV20-1|13|TRBD2
TGCAGTGTTGTCAGCGGGGCGGACCACGAGCAGTACTTC
CSVVSGADHEQYF
>many|TRBJ2-1|TRBV29-1|14|.
TGCAGCGTTGGAAGGCAGGGGAGGAACAATGAGCAGTTCTTC
CSVGRQGRNNEQFF
>.|TRBJ2-1|TRBV2|16|TRBD2
TGTGCCAGCAGCGTAGATCCTAGCGGGGGGGACAATGAGCAGTTCTTC
CASSVDPSGGDNEQFF
>few|TRBJ2-5|TRBV20-1|17|TRBD2
TGCAGTGCTACCGGACTAGCGGGGGGGCAGTGGGAGAGAACCCAGTACTTC
CSATGLAGGQWERTQYF
>.|TRBJ2-7|TRBV6-1|12|.
TGTGCCAGCAGTGAGGGGGCCTACGAGCAGTACTTC
CASSEGAYEQYF
>.|TRBJ2-1|TRBV20-1|14|.
TGCAGTGCTAGGGGAGTAGCGTCTTACAATGAGCAGTTCTTC
CSARGVASYNEQFF
>many|TRBJ2-5|TRBV3-1|15|TRBD1
TGTGCCAGCAGCCCTCCGGGACAGGGGGGAGAGACCCAGTACTTC
CASSPPGQGGETQYF
>.|TRBJ1-1|TRBV6-5|16|TRBD1
TGTGCCAGCAGTTTTCGAGAGGACAGGCCAATTATGGAAGCTTTCTTT
CASSFREDRPIMEAFF
>few|TRBJ2-1|TRBV6-2/TRBV6-3|17|TRBD2
TGTGCCAGCAGTTCCGGGACTAGCGGGAGGACTCGCAATGAGCAGTTCTTC
CASSSGTSGRTRNEQFF
>.|TRBJ1-2|TRBV20-1|14|TRBD1
TGCAGTGCAGTAGGACAGGGCCTATCCTATGGCTACACCTTC
CSAVGQGLSYGYTF
>few|TRBJ1-5|TRBV10-3|15|.
TGTGCCATCAGTGAGTCAGGGGGAATCGATCAGCCCCAGCATTTT
CAISESGGIDQPQHF
>few|TRBJ1-2|TRBV7-9|15|.
TGTGCCAGCAGCTTCGTGGACAGAAGCGGAGTAGGCTACACCTTC
CASSFVDRSGVGYTF
>few|TRBJ2-3|TRBV7-9|14|.
TGTGCCAGCAGCTTACAGGGGGACTCTGATACGCAGTATTTT
CASSLQGDSDTQYF
>.|TRBJ2-1|TRBV20-1|17|.
TGCAGTGCTAGAGATCAGGCGGGTAAGGGCTCCTACAATGAGCAGTTCTTC
CSARDQAGKGSYNEQFF
>.|TRBJ2-5|TRBV6-6|13|.
TGTGCCAGCAGTTACTCAGGGGTAAAGACCCAGTACTTC
CASSYSGVKTQYF
>.|TRBJ2-7|TRBV27|15|.
TGTGCCAGCAGTTCCAGGGGGGGAGGTGGCTACGAGCAGTACTTC
CASSSRGGGGYEQYF
>.|TRBJ2-2|TRBV7-9|16|.
TGTGCCAGCAGCTTAGAAGAGGGCCCAAGCACCGGGGAGCTGTTTTTT
CASSLEEGPSTGELFF
>few|TRBJ2-3|TRBV7-2|16|TRBD2
TGTGCCAGCAGCTTCTCCATAGCGGGAGGCCCCGATACGCAGTATTTT
CASSFSIAGGPDTQYF
>.|TRBJ2-2|TRBV12-3/TRBV12-4|16|TRBD1
TGTGCCAGCAGTTTAGCCCGGGGACAGGGCACCGGGGAGCTGTTTTTT
CASSLARGQGTGELFF
>few|TRBJ1-6|TRBV7-9|14|.
TGTGCCAGCAGCTTAGTAGCCGATAATTCACCCCTCCACTTT
CASSLVADNSPLHF
>.|TRBJ2-2|TRBV9|15|.
TGTGCCAGCAGCGTACAGGGTATGGGGCCTGGGGAGCTGTTTTTT
CASSVQGMGPGELFF
>.|TRBJ2-1|TRBV6-1|13|.
TGTGCCAGCAGTGAAGGGAGACTCGATGAGCAGTTCTTC
CASSEGRLDEQFF